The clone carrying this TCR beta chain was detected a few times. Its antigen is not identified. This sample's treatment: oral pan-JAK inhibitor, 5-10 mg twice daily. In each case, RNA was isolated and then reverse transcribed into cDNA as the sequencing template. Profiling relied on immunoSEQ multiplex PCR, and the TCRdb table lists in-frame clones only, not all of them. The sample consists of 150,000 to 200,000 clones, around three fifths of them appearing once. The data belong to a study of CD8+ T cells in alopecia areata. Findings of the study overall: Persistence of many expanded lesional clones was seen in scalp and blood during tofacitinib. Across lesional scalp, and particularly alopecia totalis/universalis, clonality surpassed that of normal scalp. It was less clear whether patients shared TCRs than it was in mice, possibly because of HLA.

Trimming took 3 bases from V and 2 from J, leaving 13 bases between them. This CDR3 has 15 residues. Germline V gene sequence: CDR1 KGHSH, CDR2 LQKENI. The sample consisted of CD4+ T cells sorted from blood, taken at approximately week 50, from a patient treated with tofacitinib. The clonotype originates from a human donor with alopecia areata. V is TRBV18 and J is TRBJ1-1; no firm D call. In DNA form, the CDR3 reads TGTGCCAGCTCACCTAGTCGGACTGAAAACACTGAAGCTTTCTTT. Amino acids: CASSPSRTENTEAFF.